The present T cell receptor (beta chain) was sequenced within a study of T cell responses to AZD1222 COVID-19 vaccine. The germline V gene has CDR1 LNHDA and CDR2 SQIVND (reference sequence). The CDR3 length is 18 residues. The V gene end was trimmed by 3 bases and the J gene end by 5 bases; junction bases not matched to a gene: 14. Sequencing was performed with immunoSEQ multiplex PCR; in TCRdb, only in-frame clones are kept and a portion is missing. Of 65,000 to 80,000 clones in the sample, about 91% are singletons; the top ten hold roughly 7%. The rearrangement joins TRBV19 to TRBJ2-2; 8 nucleotides line up with TRBD1. This TCR derives from an adult in good health. Here the sequenced sample was peripheral blood, taken on day 0 of MenACWY control vaccination. The CDR3 coding sequence is TGTGCCAGTAGTATTGCTGAGGCAGGGGGCGTCAGAACCGGGGAGCTGTTTTTT. This translates into CASSIAEAGGVRTGELFF.